A selection of T cell receptor beta chains follows, all from one sample in a study of blood T cell repertoires in COVID-19. TCRdb keeps only in-frame clones here, not all; method: immunoSEQ multiplex PCR. Among about 170,000 clones, just under 90% were seen once, and the ten largest hold about 4%. Sequenced sample: peripheral blood. The receptor source for this set is a man younger than 35 with active or convalescent COVID-19. The CDR3 runs from the conserved cysteine through the conserved F or W. The D gene is left open where the match is weak. The size entry is marked missing in some rows and otherwise reads once, few, many or a size class.

j_call,clone_size,d_call,v_call,cdr3_aa,cdr3_nt
TRBJ1-1,NA,NA,TRBV6-1,CASSEAPGPNTEAFF,TGTGCCAGCAGTGAAGCGCCGGGTCCGAACACTGAAGCTTTCTTT
TRBJ1-1,few,NA,TRBV18,CASSPIMNTEAFF,TGTGCCAGCTCACCTATAATGAACACTGAAGCTTTCTTT
TRBJ1-5,NA,NA,TRBV21-1,CASSNGREEFNQPQHF,TGTGCCAGCAGCAATGGCAGGGAGGAATTCAATCAGCCCCAGCATTTT
TRBJ1-4,once,TRBD1,TRBV6-5,CASSYWSGTGHEKLFF,TGTGCCAGCAGTTACTGGAGCGGGACAGGCCATGAAAAACTGTTTTTT
TRBJ2-1,NA,TRBD2,TRBV25-1,CASSQAGAGEQFF,TGTGCCAGCAGTCAAGCGGGAGCGGGTGAGCAGTTCTTC
TRBJ1-1,NA,NA,TRBV7-3,CASSLTSGANTEAFF,TGTGCCAGCAGCTTAACATCAGGGGCGAACACTGAAGCTTTCTTT
TRBJ1-2,NA,NA,TRBV11-3,CASSWEDKGGYTF,TGTGCCAGCAGCTGGGAGGATAAGGGTGGCTACACCTTC
TRBJ2-7,NA,NA,TRBV19,CASIQGHEQYF,TGTGCCAGTATACAGGGTCACGAGCAGTACTTC
TRBJ1-3,NA,TRBD1,TRBV3-1/TRBV3-2,CASSQQTGYGNTIYF,TGTGCCAGCAGCCAACAGACAGGGTATGGAAACACCATATATTTT
TRBJ2-1,NA,TRBD2,TRBV9,CASRPWTSGNEQFF,TGTGCCAGCAGACCGTGGACTAGCGGCAATGAGCAGTTCTTC
TRBJ2-2,NA,TRBD2,TRBV5-1,CASSFTSGANTGELFF,TGCGCCAGCAGCTTCACTAGCGGGGCGAACACCGGGGAGCTGTTTTTT
TRBJ1-1,NA,TRBD1,TRBV7-9,CASSLGQGEAEAFF,TGTGCCAGCAGCTTAGGACAGGGGGAGGCTGAAGCTTTCTTT
TRBJ2-1,NA,NA,TRBV13,CASSLVVSPNEQFF,TGTGCCAGCAGCTTAGTTGTCTCCCCCAATGAGCAGTTCTTC
TRBJ1-6,NA,NA,TRBV28,CASSSPSYRVVNSPLHF,TGTGCCAGCAGTTCCCCCTCATACAGGGTCGTTAATTCACCCCTCCACTTT
TRBJ2-5,NA,TRBD2,TRBV11-2,CASSSQPRLAQETQYF,TGTGCCAGCAGCTCCCAACCAAGACTAGCCCAAGAGACCCAGTACTTC
TRBJ1-2,NA,NA,TRBV7-2,CASSPDSNYGYTF,TGTGCCAGCAGCCCGGACAGTAACTATGGCTACACCTTC
TRBJ2-5,NA,NA,TRBV5-1,CASSYSGNQETQYF,TGCGCCAGCAGCTATTCGGGGAACCAAGAGACCCAGTACTTC
TRBJ2-1,NA,NA,TRBV20-1,CSASGQWIDSEQFF,TGCAGTGCTAGTGGACAATGGATAGACAGTGAGCAGTTCTTC
TRBJ1-3,few,TRBD1,TRBV6-1,CASSEGGYSAIYF,TGTGCCAGCAGCGAAGGGGGCTATTCCGCCATATATTTT
TRBJ2-3,NA,TRBD2,TRBV27,CASRLAGGGGTQYF,TGTGCCAGCCGACTAGCGGGAGGGGGGGGGACGCAGTATTTT
TRBJ1-1,NA,NA,TRBV30,CAWSNGGNTEAFF,TGTGCCTGGAGTAACGGCGGGAACACTGAAGCTTTCTTT
TRBJ2-2,NA,TRBD1,TRBV6-5,CASSRGQLTGELFF,TGTGCCAGCAGTAGGGGACAGCTTACCGGGGAGCTGTTTTTT
TRBJ2-7,NA,NA,TRBV4-3,CASSQVIGLHEQYF,TGCGCCAGCAGCCAAGTTATCGGGTTACACGAGCAGTACTTC
TRBJ1-6,NA,NA,TRBV19,CASSILGRDSPLHF,TGTGCCAGTAGTATATTGGGGAGAGATTCACCCCTCCACTTT
TRBJ2-1,NA,TRBD2,TRBV7-8,CASSRLARGYNEQFF,TGTGCCAGCAGCCGACTAGCGAGAGGGTACAATGAGCAGTTCTTC